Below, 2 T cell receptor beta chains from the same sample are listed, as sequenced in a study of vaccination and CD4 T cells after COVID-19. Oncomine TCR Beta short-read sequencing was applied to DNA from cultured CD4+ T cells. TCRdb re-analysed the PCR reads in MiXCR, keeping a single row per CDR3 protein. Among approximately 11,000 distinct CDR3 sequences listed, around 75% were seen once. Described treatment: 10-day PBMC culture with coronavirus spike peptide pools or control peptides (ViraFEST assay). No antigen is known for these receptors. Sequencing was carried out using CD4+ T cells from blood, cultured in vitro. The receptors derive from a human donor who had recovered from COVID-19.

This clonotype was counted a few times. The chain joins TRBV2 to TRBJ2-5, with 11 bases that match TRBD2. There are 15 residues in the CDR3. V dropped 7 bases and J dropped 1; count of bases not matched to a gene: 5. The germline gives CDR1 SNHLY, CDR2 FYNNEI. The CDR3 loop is CASMLAGGIQETQYF. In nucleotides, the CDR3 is TGTGCCAGCATGCTAGCGGGGGGCATCCAAGAGACCCAGTACTTC.

DNA of the CDR3: TGCAGTGCTAGAGCAGCTGGGGACAGGGCGTGGGGCGAGCAGTACTTC. Its protein product is CSARAAGDRAWGEQYF. This chain uses TRBV20-1 with TRBJ2-7; the match to TRBD1 covers 9 bases. This CDR3 is 16 amino acids long. V was clipped by 1 base and J by 6 bases; unmatched bases: 13. Germline values: CDR1 DFQATT, CDR2 SNEGSKA (reference sequence).